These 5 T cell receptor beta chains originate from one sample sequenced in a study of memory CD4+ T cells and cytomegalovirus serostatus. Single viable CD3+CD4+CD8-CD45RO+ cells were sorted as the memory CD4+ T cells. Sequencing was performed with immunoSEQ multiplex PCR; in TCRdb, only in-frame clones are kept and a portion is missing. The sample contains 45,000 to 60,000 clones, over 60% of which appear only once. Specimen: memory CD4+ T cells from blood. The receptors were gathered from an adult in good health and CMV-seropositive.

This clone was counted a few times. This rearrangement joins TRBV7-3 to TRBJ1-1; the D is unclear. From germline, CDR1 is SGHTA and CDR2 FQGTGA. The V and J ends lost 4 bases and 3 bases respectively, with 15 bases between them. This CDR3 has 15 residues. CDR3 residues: CASSSRPHGDTEAFF. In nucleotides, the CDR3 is TGTGCCAGCAGCTCCCGTCCCCACGGTGACACTGAAGCTTTCTTT.

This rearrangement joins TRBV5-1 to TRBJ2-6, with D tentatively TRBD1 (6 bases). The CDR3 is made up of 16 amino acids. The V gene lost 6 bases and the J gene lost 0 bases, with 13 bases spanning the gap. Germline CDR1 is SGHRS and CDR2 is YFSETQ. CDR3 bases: TGCGCCAGCACCCGACAGGAGAGCTCTGGGGCCAACGTCCTGACTTTC. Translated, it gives CASTRQESSGANVLTF.

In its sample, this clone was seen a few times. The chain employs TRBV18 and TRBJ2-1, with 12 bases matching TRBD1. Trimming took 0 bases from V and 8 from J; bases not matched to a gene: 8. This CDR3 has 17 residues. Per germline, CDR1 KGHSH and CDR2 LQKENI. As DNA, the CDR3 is TGTGCCAGCTCACCACCTACGGGACAGGGGGCTCATCATGAGCAGTTCTTC. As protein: CASSPPTGQGAHHEQFF.

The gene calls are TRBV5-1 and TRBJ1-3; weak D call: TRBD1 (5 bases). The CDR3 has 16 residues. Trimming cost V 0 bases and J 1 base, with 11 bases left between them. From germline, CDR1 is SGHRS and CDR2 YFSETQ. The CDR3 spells CASSLAGGTSGNTIYF. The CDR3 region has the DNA TGCGCCAGCAGCTTGGCCGGGGGGACTTCTGGAAACACCATATATTTT.

The CDR3 bases are TGTGCCAGCAGTACACTAGCGGGCCTCTCCTACGAGCAGTACTTC. This codes for CASSTLAGLSYEQYF. The gene calls are TRBV28 and TRBJ2-7; 9 positions agree with TRBD2. The V gene end was trimmed by 5 bases and the J gene end by 0 bases; junction bases not matched to a gene: 5. CDR1 MDHEN and CDR2 SYDVKM come from the germline V gene. The length of the CDR3 is 15 residues.